This TCR beta chain derives from a study of T cell responses to AZD1222 COVID-19 vaccine. Overall study: Pooling of second doses given at about 4 or about 12 weeks was done.

General study results and limits: Clonal diversity was possibly underestimated, and the donors were mostly white British, with more females. CD4 TCRs associated with vaccination spanned spike, dominating at 160-218 and 743-854.

TCRdb's copy holds only in-frame clones and misses some; the assay was immunoSEQ multiplex PCR. This sample carries 54,000 or so clones, around nine tenths of them seen once, and the ten largest clones take about 15%. On this clone itself: Its antigen is as yet unknown. Other DNA sequences within the sample encode an identical CDR3.

This TCR derives from an adult in good health. The source material was peripheral blood, sampled on day 0 of AZD1222 vaccination.

The CDR3 DNA follows: TGTGCCAGTAGTATAGGGACAGGGCAAGAGACCCAGTACTTC. Translated, it gives CASSIGTGQETQYF. This chain links TRBV19 with TRBJ2-5; 8 bases line up with TRBD1. The V and J ends lost 1 base and 2 bases, in that order; junction bases with no gene match: 0. CDR3 length: 14 residues. Germline assignment: CDR1 LNHDA and CDR2 SQIVND (reference sequence).